This TCR beta chain was observed in a study of PD-L1 blockade in urothelial cancer. This table comes from immunoSEQ multiplex PCR, and its TCRdb copy is limited to in-frame clones, with some not included. The repertoire consists of roughly 50,000 clones, with about 68% occurring once and the leading ten covering under 4.5%. Time point here: pretreatment peripheral blood. This clone came up a few times. J lost 6 bases, V lost 5 bases, and 6 bases had no gene match. The germline CDR1 and CDR2 sequences are SGHAT and FQNNGV. The CDR3 has 14 residues. This chain connects TRBV11-2 to TRBJ1-2; 10 positions agree with TRBD1. The sequencing here drew on PBMCs, taken around atezolizumab (anti-PD-L1) treatment. The origin of this receptor is a man aged 70-80 years with urothelial cancer. CDR3 amino acids: CASSRDGTGDGYTF. Here the CDR3 DNA reads TGTGCCAGCAGCCGGGACGGGACAGGGGATGGCTACACCTTC. Full variable domain (remainder filled in from reference TRBV11-2 and TRBJ1-2): EAGVAQSPRYKIIEKRQSVAFWCNPISGHATLYWYQQILGQGPKLLIQFQNNGVVDDSQLPKDRFSAERLKGVDSTLKIQPAKLEDSAVYLCASSRDGTGDGYTFGSGTRLTVV.